Listed here are 22 T cell receptor beta chains from one sample, sequenced in a study of T cell responses to AZD1222 COVID-19 vaccine (dated by TCRdb to 2020 to 2022). Libraries came from the immunoSEQ multiplex PCR assay. What TCRdb holds here is the immuneACCESS table cut down to in-frame rearrangements. Part of the clones is not present; checked against another copy, under half of the missing clones reflect an unresolved V gene, and the others are unexplained. The sample table contains about 150,000 clones; only one count was recorded for roughly 90% of them. Clones ranked in the top ten supply roughly 2% of the sample. The sample's time point label is to be understood as: baseline before first vaccination. The input for sequencing was peripheral blood, taken on day 0 of AZD1222 vaccination. These receptors were taken from an adult in good health.

The rearrangement joins TRBV5-1 to TRBJ1-5, with a possible D match to TRBD1 (6 bases). V was pared by 0 bases and J by 5 bases, with 12 bases between. This CDR3 comprises 15 residues. Germline V gives CDR1 SGHRS, CDR2 YFSETQ. This CDR3 reads CASSLGGASHQPQHF. The CDR3 DNA sequence: TGCGCCAGCAGCTTGGGGGGGGCCTCGCATCAGCCCCAGCATTTT.

The chain employs TRBV27 and TRBJ2-7; 8 positions match TRBD1. Germline loops: CDR1 MNHEY, CDR2 SMNVEV (reference sequence). This CDR3 is 14 amino acids long. Trimming took 3 bases from V and 7 from J; bases not matched to a gene: 8. The CDR3 sequence is CASSFGRGQVEQYF. CDR3 coding DNA: TGTGCCAGCAGTTTCGGCAGGGGGCAAGTAGAGCAGTACTTC.

This chain joins TRBV10-3 and TRBJ1-5; D unclear. V dropped 0 bases and J dropped 7 bases, with 7 bases sitting between them. Per the germline V gene, CDR1 is ENHRY and CDR2 is SYGVKD. There are 13 residues in the CDR3. CDR3 DNA: TGTGCCATCAGTGAGTCTACGGGCCAGCCCCAGCATTTT. The encoded protein is CAISESTGQPQHF.

The chain couples TRBV19 to TRBJ2-1; D tentatively fits TRBD1 or TRBD2 (6 bases each). Trimming left V 2 bases short and J 7 bases short, with 15 bases between. The CDR3 consists of 15 residues. Germline assignment: CDR1 LNHDA and CDR2 SQIVND (reference sequence). The CDR3 is CASSISFRRGNEQFF. In DNA form, the CDR3 reads TGTGCCAGTAGTATAAGCTTTCGGAGGGGGAATGAGCAGTTCTTC.

The chain recombines TRBV7-2 with TRBJ2-2; no clear D. This CDR3 has 15 residues. In germline, CDR1 is SGHTA, CDR2 FQGNSA. Trimming pared 5 bases from V and 0 bases from J, leaving 10 bases between. In DNA, the CDR3 is TGTGCCAGCAGCGCGTCTCGATCGAACACCGGGGAGCTGTTTTTT. As protein: CASSASRSNTGELFF.

This clone was seen only a few times. The chain carries TRBV19 and TRBJ1-5; TRBD1 might be the D (6 bases). Germline-derived CDR1 and CDR2 are LNHDA and SQIVND (reference sequence). The V and J ends lost 3 bases and 5 bases respectively, with 14 bases between them. The CDR3 has 15 residues. In DNA form, the CDR3 reads TGTGCCAGTAGTATTTACAGGGAGGGGGATCAGCCCCAGCATTTT. This translates into CASSIYREGDQPQHF.

The count of this clone is one. The genes are TRBV15 and TRBJ1-6; 8 bases map to TRBD1. CDR3 length: 18 residues. Losses at the gene ends were 2 bases for V and 9 bases for J; bases not matched to a gene: 15. Germline V gene lookup returns CDR1 LNHNV and CDR2 YYDKDF (reference sequence). The CDR3 DNA follows: TGTGCCACCAGCAGACCCGGACAGGGCTCACTATCGTTTTCACCCCTCCACTTT. Protein sequence: CATSRPGQGSLSFSPLHF. Drawing the rest from reference TRBV15 and TRBJ1-6, the complete variable domain is DAMVIQNPRYQVTQFGKPVTLSCSQTLNHNVMYWYQQKSSQAPKLLFHYYDKDFNNEADTPDNFQSRRPNTSFCFLDIRSPGLGDTAMYLCATSRPGQGSLSFSPLHFGNGTRLTVT.

V and J are TRBV19 and TRBJ1-1; D not certain. Between the trimmed V and J ends, which lost 5 bases and 0 bases, there was a span of 4 bases. CDR1 is LNHDA, CDR2 SQIVND, per germline (reference sequence). This CDR3 comprises 12 residues. CDR3: CASSLVNTEAFF. The CDR3 DNA sequence: TGTGCCAGTAGTCTGGTGAACACTGAAGCTTTCTTT.

This chain connects TRBV7-2 to TRBJ1-2; 8 positions agree with TRBD1. Trimming cost V 3 bases and J 7 bases; bases outside gene matches: 7. The CDR3 runs to 14 residues. CDR1 is SGHTA and CDR2 is FQGNSA in the germline V gene. The DNA for the CDR3 is TGTGCCAGCAGCTTCCCAGGGGGCTTGACTGGCTACACCTTC. It encodes CASSFPGGLTGYTF.

The rearrangement uses TRBV19 and TRBJ2-3; possible D gene TRBD1, 8 bases. This CDR3 has 17 amino acids. CDR1 LNHDA and CDR2 SQIVND come from the germline V gene (reference sequence). Between the trimmed V and J ends, which lost 4 bases and 0 bases, there was a span of 17 bases. The CDR3 DNA sequence: TGTGCCAGTAGTACACAGGGGGGGTTTCCTAGCACAGATACGCAGTATTTT. Translated, it gives CASSTQGGFPSTDTQYF.

The chain joins TRBV2 to TRBJ2-7, with a possible D match to TRBD2 (6 bases). This CDR3 has 18 residues. Trimming pared 6 bases from V and 5 bases from J, leaving 29 bases between. Per the germline V gene, CDR1 is SNHLY and CDR2 is FYNNEI. The CDR3 sequence is CASSELLEARGLGDEQYF. DNA of the CDR3: TGTGCCAGCAGCGAGCTCCTTGAGGCGCGGGGATTAGGCGACGAGCAGTACTTC.

The sample holds one count of this clone. The gene calls are TRBV27 and TRBJ1-4, with D tentatively TRBD1 (5 bases). The CDR3 contains 15 residues. The V end was cut by 2 bases, the J end by 5 bases, with 12 bases between. Germline V lookup: CDR1 MNHEY, CDR2 SMNVEV (reference sequence). This CDR3 is CASSLAGGFNEKLFF. As DNA, the CDR3 is TGTGCCAGCAGTTTAGCGGGGGGTTTCAATGAAAAACTGTTTTTT.

CDR3 residues: CASSPSTITNEKLFF. CDR3 bases: TGTGCCAGTAGTCCGTCGACAATAACTAATGAAAAACTGTTTTTT. The chain has TRBV19 and TRBJ1-4; D call uncertain. The CDR3 is made up of 15 amino acids. CDR1 LNHDA and CDR2 SQIVND come from the germline V gene (reference sequence). V lost 5 bases and J lost 1, with 11 bases in between.

The chain is built from TRBV7-2 and TRBJ1-5, with D maybe TRBD1 (6 bases). Germline values: CDR1 SGHTA, CDR2 FQGNSA. V was shortened by 5 bases and J by 3 bases, with 17 bases between the two germline ends. There are 16 residues in the CDR3. CDR3 nucleotides: TGTGCCAGCAGCCCCCATCACAGGGAACCCAATCAGCCCCAGCATTTT. Translation: CASSPHHREPNQPQHF.

J is TRBJ2-2 and V is TRBV6-5; D gene uncertain. The CDR3 sequence is 16 residues long. Per the germline V gene, CDR1 is MNHEY and CDR2 is SVGAGI. V was pared by 0 bases and J by 1 base, with 9 bases between. The chain's CDR3 is CASSYSSAGNTGELFF. The CDR3 DNA reads as TGTGCCAGCAGTTACTCGTCTGCAGGGAACACCGGGGAGCTGTTTTTT.

The V call is TRBV12-3 or TRBV12-4, the J call TRBJ1-1; D is uncertain. The CDR3 is 13 residues long. Trimming left V 1 base short and J 2 bases short, with 5 bases between. The CDR3 reads CASSLGLNTEAFF. The CDR3 DNA reads as TGTGCCAGCAGTTTAGGGCTAAACACTGAAGCTTTCTTT.

The chain is built from TRBV24-1 and TRBJ1-2; D unresolved. Between the trimmed V and J ends, which lost 9 bases and 6 bases, there was a span of 10 bases. CDR3 length: 11 residues. Germline lookup yields CDR1 KGHDR and CDR2 SFDVKD. This CDR3 is CATLSGNGYTF. The CDR3 DNA is TGTGCCACCTTGTCGGGGAATGGCTACACCTTC.

This chain uses TRBV27 with TRBJ1-1; no reliable D call. Germline V gives CDR1 MNHEY, CDR2 SMNVEV (reference sequence). The CDR3 extends over 16 amino acids. V was shortened by 5 bases and J by 4 bases, with 20 bases between the two germline ends. This chain's CDR3 is CASSPRVLVQATEAFF. CDR3 DNA: TGTGCCAGCAGTCCTCGGGTGCTCGTCCAGGCCACTGAAGCTTTCTTT.

V usage is TRBV27 and J usage is TRBJ1-1; TRBD1 agrees at 8 bases. Unmatched junction bases numbered 22, after V lost 7 bases and J lost 3 bases. The CDR3 covers 19 residues. Germline values: CDR1 MNHEY, CDR2 SMNVEV (reference sequence). CDR3 DNA: TGTGCCAGCATAGGGCGGGGGAGACAGGGGATGACGGAGGACACTGAAGCTTTCTTT. As protein: CASIGRGRQGMTEDTEAFF.

In this sample, this clone turned up once. This sequence joins TRBV30 and TRBJ1-5; D perhaps matches TRBD1 (5 bases). The CDR3 sequence is 17 residues long. The germline V gene has CDR1 GTSNPN and CDR2 SVGIG (reference sequence). V was cut by 3 bases and J by 5 bases, with 23 bases left in between. CDR3 protein: CAWSRMIGQGGHQPQHF. CDR3 coding DNA: TGTGCCTGGAGCCGTATGATCGGCCAGGGCGGTCATCAGCCCCAGCATTTT.

The chain joins TRBV5-4 to TRBJ1-2, with a possible D match to TRBD1 (6 bases). V was clipped by 4 bases and J by 8 bases, with 21 bases between them. Germline V CDR1 and CDR2: SGHNT, YYREEE (reference sequence). This CDR3 spans 15 amino acids. This CDR3 is CASSAALQGMGGYTF. The CDR3 DNA follows: TGTGCCAGCAGCGCCGCCCTACAGGGTATGGGGGGCTACACCTTC.

The chain is built from TRBV2 and TRBJ1-3; D call uncertain. V was trimmed by 5 bases and J by 4 bases, leaving 9 bases between them. CDR3 length equals 13 residues. Germline CDR1 and CDR2: SNHLY and FYNNEI. This CDR3 reads CASSSKHGNTIYF. CDR3 sequence (DNA): TGTGCCAGCAGTTCGAAACACGGAAACACCATATATTTT.